Given below is one TCR beta chain in context. This sample is part of a study of blood T cell repertoires in COVID-19. Study in general: Italy, Spain and the United States were the sources of the convalescent and acute COVID-19 samples.

The V and J ends lost 4 bases and 4 bases, in that order; junction bases with no gene match: 10. This CDR3 region has 16 residues. CDR1 and CDR2 (germline): MNHEY, SVGAGI. In the original workflow: Reference gene primers were amplified, and this amplification served to estimate nucleated cell counts. The data were produced by immunoSEQ multiplex PCR, yet TCRdb's version contains in-frame clones alone and is incomplete. The DNA gave D and trimming, while V, J and clone size come from that table. Of about 180,000 clones listed, more than 65% are singletons. This TCR derives from a woman of 80 years or more with active or convalescent COVID-19. The source material was peripheral blood. The rearrangement uses TRBV6-5 and TRBJ2-3; 8 bases match TRBD1. CDR3 loop: CASSLSTGELADTQYF. The CDR3 bases are TGTGCCAGCAGTTTATCGACAGGGGAGTTAGCAGATACGCAGTATTTT.